One sample yielded the 23 T cell receptor beta chains listed below, sequenced in a study of shared clonotypes between healthy human individuals. Only in-frame clones appear in the TCRdb table, and some are missing; sequencing was by immunoSEQ multiplex PCR. The sample records around 600,000 clones, roughly 96% being singletons. Naive CD8 populations comprised CD45RO-negative cells positively selected for CCR7, excluding terminally differentiated effector memory CD45RA+ cells. Sample: naive CD8+ T cells sorted from blood. The receptors derive from a woman aged 30 to 39 in good health.

This clone has a single count. This chain connects TRBV5-1 to TRBJ1-6, with D maybe TRBD1 (5 bases). Trimming left V 4 bases short and J 6 bases short, with 11 bases between. There are 14 residues in the CDR3. Germline CDR1 reads SGHRS; CDR2 reads YFSETQ. The CDR3 DNA sequence: TGCGCCAGCAGCGAAACAGGTGGTAATTCACCCCTCCACTTT. Its translation: CASSETGGNSPLHF.

The rearrangement links TRBV29-1 to TRBJ2-6, with D unresolved. With 4 bases removed from V and 4 bases from J, the gap between germline ends came to 8 bases. CDR3 length: 13 residues. Germline V gene data show CDR1 as SQVTM and CDR2 as ANQGSEA. CDR3 in amino acids: CSVVYGGANVLTF. CDR3 nucleotide sequence: TGCAGCGTTGTTTACGGCGGGGCCAACGTCCTGACTTTC.

The rearrangement uses TRBV9 and TRBJ2-7; a weak D match, TRBD2 (7 bases). The germline gives CDR1 SGDLS, CDR2 YYNGEE. V dropped 0 bases and J dropped 5 bases, with 18 bases sitting between them. The CDR3 runs 16 residues. The CDR3 sequence: CASSVAGGGSLNEQYF. For the CDR3, the DNA is TGTGCCAGCAGCGTAGCCGGGGGCGGGAGTCTCAACGAGCAGTACTTC.

The chain joins TRBV28 to TRBJ2-7; the match to TRBD2 covers 8 bases. The CDR3 has 16 residues. With V trimmed by 4 bases and J by 5 bases, 13 bases remained unmatched. Germline CDR1 is MDHEN and CDR2 is SYDVKM. The CDR3 spells CASSSPIEGAGDEQYF. The CDR3 nucleotides read TGTGCCAGCAGTTCCCCAATTGAAGGAGCGGGAGACGAGCAGTACTTC.

The gene calls are TRBV15 and TRBJ1-4; 8 nucleotides match TRBD1. The CDR3 contains 14 residues. Germline trimming cut 3 bases from V and 8 bases from J; bases unmatched to any gene: 5. Germline CDR1 reads LNHNV; CDR2 reads YYDKDF (reference sequence). The CDR3 loop reads CATSSRTGREKLFF. CDR3 nucleotide sequence: TGTGCCACCAGCAGTCGGACAGGGAGAGAAAAACTGTTTTTT.

The chain links TRBV13 to TRBJ2-5; no clear D. The germline V and J ends were trimmed by 5 bases and 5 bases, with 12 bases remaining between them. Germline lookup yields CDR1 PRHDT and CDR2 FYEKMQ (reference sequence). The CDR3 has 13 residues. Written as DNA, the CDR3 is TGTGCCAGCAGCCCTGAACGTCGGGAGACCCAGTACTTC. As protein: CASSPERRETQYF.

The rearrangement uses TRBV29-1 and TRBJ2-7; tentative D call: TRBD2 (6 bases). Germline V gene sequence: CDR1 SQVTM, CDR2 ANQGSEA. The CDR3 length is 13 residues. The V and J ends lost 3 bases and 3 bases respectively, with 12 bases between them. In DNA form, the CDR3 reads TGCAGCGTTGATTCTGGGGGAGGCTACGAGCAGTACTTC. This codes for CSVDSGGGYEQYF.

This clone was picked up one time. The gene calls are TRBV11-2 and TRBJ2-7; 10 positions agree with TRBD2. Germline assignment: CDR1 SGHAT and CDR2 FQNNGV. CDR3 size: 16 residues. The trim removed 0 bases at V and 0 bases at J, leaving 2 bases unmatched. CDR3 DNA: TGTGCCAGCAGCTTAGATTCTAGCGGGAGCTCCTACGAGCAGTACTTC. Residues: CASSLDSSGSSYEQYF.

The rearrangement joins TRBV11-2 to TRBJ2-6; 7 bases are shared with TRBD1. Germline CDR1 is SGHAT and CDR2 is FQNNGV. V was pared by 5 bases and J by 0 bases, with 10 bases of the junction left unmatched. CDR3 length: 18 residues. The CDR3 spells CASSPGTVQLSGANVLTF. The CDR3 bases are TGTGCCAGCAGCCCTGGGACAGTTCAACTCTCTGGGGCCAACGTCCTGACTTTC.

The chain couples TRBV7-9 to TRBJ1-1; tentatively, D is TRBD1 (5 bases). Germline CDR1 SEHNR, CDR2 FQNEAQ (reference sequence). The CDR3 consists of 15 residues. The V end was cut by 0 bases, the J end by 1 base, with 9 bases between. DNA for the CDR3: TGTGCCAGCAGCTTAGCGATGGGACGGAACACTGAAGCTTTCTTT. It is translated as CASSLAMGRNTEAFF.

The gene calls are TRBV6-6 and TRBJ1-1; D unresolved. The length of the CDR3 is 14 residues. Germline V gives CDR1 MNHNY, CDR2 SVGAGI (reference sequence). V lost 2 bases to trimming and J lost 2 bases, with 9 bases between them. CDR3 sequence reads: CASSYHTENTEAFF. The CDR3 DNA reads TGTGCCAGCAGTTACCATACAGAAAACACTGAAGCTTTCTTT.

V usage is TRBV5-1 and J usage is TRBJ2-1, with 12 bases lining up with TRBD2. The junction had 1 base not matched to a gene; V was cut back by 4 bases and J by 2 bases. Germline V gene lookup returns CDR1 SGHRS and CDR2 YFSETQ. The length of the CDR3 is 15 residues. The CDR3 DNA is TGCGCCAGCAGCCGGACTAGCGGGGCCTACAATGAGCAGTTCTTC. It translates to CASSRTSGAYNEQFF. Combining the CDR3 with reference TRBV5-1 and TRBJ2-1 gives the whole variable domain KAGVTQTPRYLIKTRGQQVTLSCSPISGHRSVSWYQQTPGQGLQFLFEYFSETQRNKGNFPGRFSGRQFSNSRSEMNVSTLELGDSALYLCASSRTSGAYNEQFFGPGTRLTVL.

The chain uses TRBV11-1 and TRBJ1-1; tentative D call: TRBD1 (6 bases). There are 16 residues in the CDR3. V was clipped by 3 bases and J by 0 bases, with 14 bases between them. Per the germline V gene, CDR1 is SGHAT and CDR2 is FQDESV (reference sequence). CDR3 amino acids: CASSFLRGSMNTEAFF. The CDR3 coding sequence is TGTGCCAGCAGCTTCCTCAGGGGCTCCATGAACACTGAAGCTTTCTTT.

The chain is built from TRBV28 and TRBJ2-7; D possibly corresponds to TRBD1 (6 bases). CDR1 is MDHEN, CDR2 SYDVKM, per germline. The CDR3 contains 11 residues. V lost 3 bases and J lost 7, with 7 bases in between. CDR3 sequence: CASSFGTEQYF. The DNA of the CDR3 is TGTGCCAGCAGTTTTGGGACAGAGCAGTACTTC.

The chain employs TRBV28 and TRBJ1-2; 7 nucleotides match TRBD1. Germline V gives CDR1 MDHEN, CDR2 SYDVKM. CDR3 length: 14 amino acids. The V segment lost 3 bases and the J segment 1 base; nucleotides outside the gene matches: 2. The CDR3 coding sequence is TGTGCCAGCAGTTTTGGGACAGATAACTATGGCTACACCTTC. Encoded protein: CASSFGTDNYGYTF.

Concerning this clone: Other DNA sequences in the sample encode the same CDR3. CDR3 sequence reads: CASSAGTSGTYEQYF. CDR3 nucleotide sequence: TGTGCCAGCAGCGCCGGGACTAGCGGAACCTACGAGCAGTACTTC. The rearrangement links TRBV7-9 to TRBJ2-7; 11 bases are shared with TRBD2. This CDR3 has 15 amino acids. The trim removed 5 bases at V and 2 bases at J, leaving 5 bases unmatched. The germline V gene has CDR1 SEHNR and CDR2 FQNEAQ (reference sequence).

This clone was observed a single time. The gene calls are TRBV7-9 and TRBJ2-6, with D tentatively TRBD1 (6 bases). Germline-derived CDR1 and CDR2 are SEHNR and FQNEAQ (reference sequence). Trimming left V 5 bases short and J 0 bases short, with 17 bases between. This CDR3 is 18 amino acids long. DNA for the CDR3: TGTGCCAGCAGCGACGACAGGTCATACAACTCTGGGGCCAACGTCCTGACTTTC. It translates to CASSDDRSYNSGANVLTF.

Comments on this clone: One junction end does not reproduce the germline sequence, and a read error may be involved. V and J are TRBV10-3 and TRBJ2-1; TRBD2 aligns across 12 bases. The V gene's germline CDR1 is ENHRY and CDR2 SYGVKD. This CDR3 is built from 15 residues. CDR3 protein: CAISGTSGMYTEQFF. The DNA for the CDR3 is TGTGCCATCAGTGGGACTAGCGGGATGTACACTGAGCAGTTCTTC.

This chain connects TRBV5-8 to TRBJ2-3; D unresolved. This CDR3 comprises 15 residues. The V end lost 4 bases, the J end lost 1 base, and 13 bases lay between the germline ends. Germline lookup yields CDR1 SGHTS and CDR2 YDEGEE. The CDR3 nucleotides read TGTGCCAGCAGCCTACGGGTAGGCGGCACAGATACGCAGTATTTT. Its translation is CASSLRVGGTDTQYF.

The rearrangement links TRBV13 to TRBJ1-1, with D possibly matching TRBD1 (6 bases). The germline V gene encodes CDR1 PRHDT and CDR2 FYEKMQ (reference sequence). Deletions cut 5 bases from V and 3 bases from J, with 16 bases between. The CDR3 loop spans 15 amino acids. In nucleotides, the CDR3 is TGTGCCAGCAGCCCAAAAGGAACAGGGTACACTGAAGCTTTCTTT. Translated, it gives CASSPKGTGYTEAFF.

Here the CDR3 reads CASSWGQRPYNEQFF. The CDR3 DNA reads as TGTGCCAGCAGCTGGGGACAGAGGCCTTACAATGAGCAGTTCTTC. The chain links TRBV7-9 to TRBJ2-1, with 7 nucleotides matching TRBD1. The V segment lost 4 bases and the J segment 4 bases; nucleotides outside the gene matches: 7. The CDR3 length is 15 residues. Per the germline V gene, CDR1 is SEHNR and CDR2 is FQNEAQ (reference sequence).

CDR3 amino acids: CASSPFPDRAHEAFF. In nucleotides, the CDR3 is TGTGCCAGCAGTCCATTTCCGGACAGGGCACATGAAGCTTTCTTT. The chain joins TRBV6-5 to TRBJ1-1, with TRBD1 identical over 8 bases. Germline CDR1 reads MNHEY; CDR2 reads SVGAGI. Germline trimming cut 5 bases from V and 7 bases from J; bases unmatched to any gene: 12. This CDR3 is 15 amino acids long.

The chain carries TRBV5-5 and TRBJ2-7; D is undetermined. Germline lookup yields CDR1 SGHKS and CDR2 YYEKEE (reference sequence). This CDR3 comprises 20 residues. Trimming pared 1 base from V and 2 bases from J, leaving 28 bases between. The CDR3 DNA follows: TGTGCCAGCAGCTTGTTCCTTGTGGCCTTACCTTCAGGTTCCCCCTACGAGCAGTACTTC. Translating gives CASSLFLVALPSGSPYEQYF.